This entry is about one T cell receptor (beta chain). The data were obtained in a study of blood T cell repertoires in COVID-19. Study context: Donors in the United States, Italy and Spain gave samples during acute or convalescent COVID-19.

CDR3 length: 13 amino acids. CDR1 and CDR2 from the germline V gene are MNHEY and SMNVEV (reference sequence). The germline V and J ends were trimmed by 4 bases and 4 bases, with 8 bases remaining between them. Clones were read by immunoSEQ multiplex PCR, and TCRdb kept only the in-frame ones, dropping some. The sample has about 260,000 clones, 80% to 90% seen once. This receptor was obtained from a man younger than 45 with active or convalescent COVID-19. Sequencing was performed on peripheral blood. The gene calls are TRBV27 and TRBJ2-1; D is possibly TRBD2 (6 bases). The CDR3 loop reads CASSYSGYNEQFF. Written as DNA, the CDR3 is TGTGCCAGCAGTTATAGCGGTTACAATGAGCAGTTCTTC.